A selection of T cell receptor beta chains follows, all from one sample in a study of tumor-infiltrating lymphocytes in oesophageal squamous cell carcinoma. In TCRdb, the PCR reads were re-called with MiXCR into one record per CDR3 protein. The repertoire holds almost 20,000 distinct CDR3 sequences, with roughly 41% as singletons. The sample consisted of esophageal tumor tissue. The source of these receptors is a male donor with esophageal squamous cell carcinoma. Each CDR3 is given with its conserved first and last residue. A D gene is named only where the DNA matches it firmly. For some rows the clone size is stated as once, few or many, or as a class when expanded; others skip it.

J: TRBJ1-2
size: many
D: -
V: TRBV7-9
CDR3: CASSSDHYGYTF
DNA: TGTGCCAGCAGCTCGGACCACTATGGCTACACCTTC

J: TRBJ2-7
size: few
D: TRBD2
V: TRBV7-3
CDR3: CASILGREKVGEQYF
DNA: TGTGCCAGCATCCTAGGGCGGGAGAAGGTTGGCGAGCAGTACTTC

J: TRBJ2-4
size: -
D: TRBD2
V: TRBV7-8
CDR3: CASSSKTSGGPDTQYF
DNA: TGTGCCAGCAGCTCCAAAACTAGCGGGGGACCAGATACGCAGTACTTC

J: TRBJ1-4
size: -
D: -
V: TRBV7-8
CDR3: CASSLNREEKLFF
DNA: TGTGCCAGCAGCTTAAACAGGGAAGAAAAACTGTTTTTT

J: TRBJ2-1
size: medium-sized
D: -
V: TRBV7-2
CDR3: CASSLEGSYNEQFF
DNA: TGTGCCAGCAGCTTAGAGGGCAGCTACAATGAGCAGTTCTTC

J: TRBJ2-7
size: -
D: TRBD1
V: TRBV6-6
CDR3: CASLEPGQGTYEQYF
DNA: TGTGCCAGCTTGGAACCGGGACAGGGAACCTACGAGCAGTACTTC

J: TRBJ2-1
size: -
D: -
V: TRBV5-8
CDR3: CASSFPTAGGYNEQFF
DNA: TGTGCCAGCAGCTTCCCGACCGCTGGCGGGTACAATGAGCAGTTCTTC

J: TRBJ2-3
size: many
D: TRBD1
V: TRBV2
CDR3: CASRRTGQNTDTQYF
DNA: TGTGCCAGCAGGAGGACAGGGCAAAACACAGATACGCAGTATTTT

J: TRBJ2-7
size: medium-sized
D: TRBD2
V: TRBV6-6
CDR3: CASSYLAAGLAAYEQYF
DNA: TGTGCCAGCAGTTACCTAGCGGCGGGACTAGCGGCCTACGAGCAGTACTTC

J: TRBJ2-1
size: -
D: -
V: TRBV7-4
CDR3: CASSSDTWGRNEQFF
DNA: TGTGCCAGCAGTTCCGATACCTGGGGAAGGAATGAGCAGTTCTTC

J: TRBJ2-5
size: medium-sized
D: TRBD2
V: TRBV12-3/TRBV12-4
CDR3: CASSLNSGGQETQYF
DNA: TGTGCCAGCAGTTTGAATAGCGGGGGGCAAGAGACCCAGTACTTC

J: TRBJ2-7
size: -
D: TRBD1
V: TRBV10-3
CDR3: CAIRLDGTGNEQYF
DNA: TGTGCCATCAGGCTGGATGGGACAGGGAACGAGCAGTACTTC

J: TRBJ1-1
size: once
D: -
V: TRBV11-3
CDR3: CASSLGERTEAFF
DNA: TGTGCCAGCAGCTTAGGGGAGAGAACTGAAGCTTTCTTT